This T cell receptor beta chain was obtained from a study of blood T cells in healthy people across ages. Trimming stripped 4 bases from V and 1 base from J, with 10 bases between. Germline loops: CDR1 MGHRA, CDR2 YSYEKL. The CDR3 consists of 14 residues. Study observations and caveats: Aged donors had fewer naive CD4+ cells and lower diversity than long-lived donors.

Total RNA amounts of at least 6 micrograms were extracted per sample. Points on this clonotype: Its antigen is unidentified.

Combining a sample-barcoded 5' primer with a J-beta primer mix, a second PCR ran for about 7 to 11 cycles. TCRdb itself ran the 5' RACE reads through MiXCR, one entry per CDR3 protein. The sample contains about 840,000 distinct CDR3 sequences, under 35% of which appear only once. The same sample was also studied in work on T cells of mothers and their children. That investigation notes: Related and unrelated pairs show similar shaping of TCR recombination output by thymic selection.

V and J are TRBV4-1 and TRBJ1-1; possibly TRBD1 for D (6 bases). Sequencing was carried out using blood. This receptor was identified in a woman aged 35 to 49 in good health. In nucleotides, the CDR3 is TGCGCCAGCAGCCGCGGACAGCAGAACACTGAAGCTTTCTTT. Translated, it gives CASSRGQQNTEAFF.